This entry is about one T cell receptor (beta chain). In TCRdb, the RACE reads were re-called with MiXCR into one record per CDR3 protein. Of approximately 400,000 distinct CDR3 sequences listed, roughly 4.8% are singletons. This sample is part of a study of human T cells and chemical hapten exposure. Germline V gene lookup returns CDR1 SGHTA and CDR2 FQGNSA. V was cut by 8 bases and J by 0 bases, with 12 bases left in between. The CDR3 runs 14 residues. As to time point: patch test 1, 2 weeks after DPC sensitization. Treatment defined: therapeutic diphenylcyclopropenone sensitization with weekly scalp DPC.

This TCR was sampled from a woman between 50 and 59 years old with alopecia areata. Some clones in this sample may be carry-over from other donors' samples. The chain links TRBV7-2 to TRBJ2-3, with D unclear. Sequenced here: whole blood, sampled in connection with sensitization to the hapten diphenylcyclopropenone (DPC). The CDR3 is CASSVLQSTDTQYF. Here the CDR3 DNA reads TGTGCCAGCTCAGTCTTACAGAGCACAGATACGCAGTATTTT.